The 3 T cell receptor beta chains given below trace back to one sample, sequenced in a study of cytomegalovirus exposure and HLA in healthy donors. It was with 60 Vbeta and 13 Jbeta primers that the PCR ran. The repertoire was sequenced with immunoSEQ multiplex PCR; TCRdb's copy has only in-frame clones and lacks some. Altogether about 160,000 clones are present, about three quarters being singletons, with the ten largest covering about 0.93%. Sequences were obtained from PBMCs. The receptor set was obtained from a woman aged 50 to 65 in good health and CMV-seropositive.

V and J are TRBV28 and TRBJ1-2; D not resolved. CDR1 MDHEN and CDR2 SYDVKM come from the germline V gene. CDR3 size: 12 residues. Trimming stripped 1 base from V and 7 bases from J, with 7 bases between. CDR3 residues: CASSLLSTGYTF. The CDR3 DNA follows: TGTGCCAGCAGTTTATTGAGTACTGGCTACACCTTC.

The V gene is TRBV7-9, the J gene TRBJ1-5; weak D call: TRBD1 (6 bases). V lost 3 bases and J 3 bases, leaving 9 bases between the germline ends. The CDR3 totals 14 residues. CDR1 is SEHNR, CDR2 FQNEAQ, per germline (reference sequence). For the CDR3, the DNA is TGTGCCAGCAGCTTTTCAGGGGACAATCAGCCCCAGCATTTT. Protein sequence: CASSFSGDNQPQHF.

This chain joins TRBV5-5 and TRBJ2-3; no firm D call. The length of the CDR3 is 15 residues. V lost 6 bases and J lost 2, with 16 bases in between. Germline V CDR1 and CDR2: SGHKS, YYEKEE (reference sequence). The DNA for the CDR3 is TGTGCCAGCAACTATGAACGGCCGGTCACAGATACGCAGTATTTT. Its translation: CASNYERPVTDTQYF.